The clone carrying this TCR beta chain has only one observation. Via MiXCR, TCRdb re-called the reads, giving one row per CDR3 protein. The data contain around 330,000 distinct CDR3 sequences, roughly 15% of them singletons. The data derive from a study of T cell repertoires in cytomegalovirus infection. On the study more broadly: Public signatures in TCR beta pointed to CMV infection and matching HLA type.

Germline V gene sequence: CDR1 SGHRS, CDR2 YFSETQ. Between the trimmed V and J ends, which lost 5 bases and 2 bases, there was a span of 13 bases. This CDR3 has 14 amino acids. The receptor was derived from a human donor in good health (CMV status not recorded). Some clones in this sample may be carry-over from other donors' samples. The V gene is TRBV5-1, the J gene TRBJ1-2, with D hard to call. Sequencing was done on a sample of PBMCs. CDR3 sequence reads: CASRPGGINYGYTF. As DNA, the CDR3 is TGCGCCAGCAGACCAGGAGGGATAAACTATGGCTACACCTTC.